Listed below are T cell receptor beta chains from one sample, sequenced in a study of blood T cell repertoires in COVID-19. Using immunoSEQ multiplex PCR, the repertoire was profiled, and TCRdb retains in-frame clones only, with some absent. The repertoire holds about 170,000 clones, with 80% to 90% as singletons. What was sequenced was peripheral blood. Every receptor here comes from a woman aged 70 to 79 who had recovered from COVID-19. CDR3s include the opening cysteine and the closing phenylalanine or tryptophan. The D gene is left open where the match is weak. Only some rows state a clone size, as once, few, many or a class for expanded clones.

abundance,v_gene,j_gene,d_gene,CDR3aa,CDR3nt
few,TRBV18,TRBJ1-2,NA,CASSPSGDLNYGYTF,TGTGCCAGCTCACCCTCAGGGGACCTAAACTATGGCTACACCTTC
NA,TRBV4-2,TRBJ2-5,NA,CASSGGETQYF,TGTGCCAGCAGTGGAGGGGAGACCCAGTACTTC
NA,TRBV3-1/TRBV3-2,TRBJ1-2,NA,CASSQDRARGSYGYTF,TGTGCCAGCAGCCAAGATCGGGCCCGGGGTTCCTATGGCTACACCTTC
NA,TRBV5-6,TRBJ2-3,NA,CASSGGAREYF,TGTGCCAGCAGCGGGGGGGCACGGGAGTATTTT
NA,TRBV9,TRBJ2-5,TRBD1,CASSPRTGEPPETQYF,TGTGCCAGCAGCCCCCGGACAGGGGAGCCGCCGGAGACCCAGTACTTC
once,TRBV19,TRBJ2-3,TRBD1,CASSDRDRGRYF,TGTGCCAGTAGTGACCGGGACAGGGGGCGGTATTTT
NA,TRBV10-3,TRBJ1-2,TRBD1,CAITHGTANYGYTF,TGTGCCATCACCCACGGGACAGCCAACTATGGCTACACCTTC
NA,TRBV7-2,TRBJ1-2,NA,CASSPFSSGGYTF,TGTGCCAGCAGCCCCTTTTCTTCCGGTGGCTACACCTTC
few,TRBV9,TRBJ2-7,NA,CASSVAGDTTSYEQYF,TGTGCCAGCAGCGTAGCTGGGGACACTACCTCCTACGAGCAGTACTTC
NA,TRBV6-5,TRBJ2-7,TRBD2,CASSAPTSGTSEQYF,TGTGCCAGCAGCGCTCCTACTAGCGGGACTAGCGAGCAGTACTTC